This TCR beta chain stems from a study of cytomegalovirus exposure and HLA in healthy donors. Study-level findings and limits: According to a subsequent analysis, TCR clusters from the first cohort were inclined to appear together in the roughly 130 validation repertoires. Per published reports, the classifier diagnosed cytomegalovirus status with high specificity and sensitivity. Altogether, some 170 TCR beta chains were recorded as cytomegalovirus-associated.

The donors were in the roughly 130-subject validation cohort, distinct from the approximately 700-subject first cohort. Assay: immunoSEQ multiplex PCR; the TCRdb copy retains only in-frame clones and omits some. This sample has about 190,000 clones; approximately 83% occur once, and the top ten carry 2.5% to 3.5%. This clone was seen a handful of times. The antigen is undetermined. Sample: PBMCs. The source is a woman aged 18-29 years in good health and CMV-seropositive.

CDR3 DNA sequence: TGTGCCAGCAGATATTCAGGGGGCGCCGGGGCGAACACTGAAGCTTTCTTT. It is translated as CASRYSGGAGANTEAFF. The chain joins TRBV7-3 to TRBJ1-1; TRBD1 aligns across 8 bases. This CDR3 is 17 amino acids long. With 6 bases clipped from V and 1 base from J, the junction kept 13 bases outside the gene matches. Germline-derived CDR1 and CDR2 are SGHTA and FQGTGA.